The 17 T cell receptor beta chains reported below all come from one sample, sequenced in a study of control samples from healthy donors and cancer patients. TCRdb keeps only in-frame clones here, not all; method: immunoSEQ multiplex PCR. The sample lists under 200,000 clones, around 90% occurring once. The specimen sequenced was blood. These receptors originate from a woman between 25 and 40 years old in good health.

The genes are TRBV7-9 and TRBJ2-2; a weak D match, TRBD1 (5 bases). CDR1 and CDR2 from the germline V gene are SEHNR and FQNEAQ (reference sequence). The CDR3 has 16 residues. The V end lost 3 bases, the J end lost 0 bases, and 11 bases lay between the germline ends. In nucleotides, the CDR3 is TGTGCCAGCAGCTTCAGGGTCGCCGCGAACACCGGGGAGCTGTTTTTT. Translating it yields CASSFRVAANTGELFF.

The genes are TRBV19 and TRBJ2-7; 9 bases fit TRBD1. The CDR3 is 14 amino acids. Per the germline V gene, CDR1 is LNHDA and CDR2 is SQIVND (reference sequence). V was pared by 7 bases and J by 5 bases, with 9 bases of the junction left unmatched. This CDR3 reads CASNAPGQGDEQYF. DNA of the CDR3: TGTGCCAGTAACGCCCCGGGACAGGGAGACGAGCAGTACTTC. The full variable domain, with the rest looked up from reference TRBV19 and TRBJ2-7, is DGGITQSPKYLFRKEGQNVTLSCEQNLNHDAMYWYRQDPGQGLRLIYYSQIVNDFQKGDIAEGYSVSREKKESFPLTVTSAQKNPTAFYLCASNAPGQGDEQYFGPGTRLTVT.

In DNA form, the CDR3 reads TGTGCCAGTAGTGAAGGTTTCGACACCACGACGCAGTATTTT. It yields the protein CASSEGFDTTTQYF. The gene calls are TRBV19 and TRBJ2-3; D call uncertain. Germline loops: CDR1 LNHDA, CDR2 SQIVND (reference sequence). The CDR3 covers 14 residues. V gave up 5 bases and J gave up 9 bases, with 18 bases separating them.

This clone was recorded once. The chain carries TRBV28 and TRBJ2-7; a possible D gene is TRBD2 (5 bases). This CDR3 has 12 residues. The V end was cut by 10 bases, the J end by 5 bases, with 15 bases between. Germline values: CDR1 MDHEN, CDR2 SYDVKM. As DNA, the CDR3 is TGTGCCATAAAAGGGAGTGGGAACGAGCAGTACTTC. It codes for CAIKGSGNEQYF.

The rearrangement uses TRBV4-2 and TRBJ2-1; TRBD2 matches at 8 bases. Germline CDR1 is LGHNA and CDR2 is YNFKEQ. The length of the CDR3 is 16 residues. V lost 4 bases, J lost 7 bases, and 12 bases stayed unmatched. The DNA of the CDR3 is TGTGCCAGCAGCCTCTACTCCGGGGCTAGCGGGAATGAGCAGTTCTTC. This sequence encodes CASSLYSGASGNEQFF.

This chain uses TRBV27 with TRBJ1-2, with D perhaps matching TRBD1 (5 bases). Germline V CDR1 and CDR2: MNHEY, SMNVEV (reference sequence). The CDR3 runs 15 residues. Trimming left V 4 bases short and J 8 bases short, with 20 bases between. The CDR3 coding sequence is TGTGCCAGCAGTTCCCATATTGGGGGGGGAGTAGGCTACACCTTC. Amino acids: CASSSHIGGGVGYTF.

This clone was observed once. The gene calls are TRBV5-1 and TRBJ2-5, with a tentative D call TRBD1 (6 bases). V was shortened by 4 bases and J by 5 bases, with 15 bases between the two germline ends. The germline V gene has CDR1 SGHRS and CDR2 YFSETQ. The CDR3 spans 14 residues. The DNA of the CDR3 is TGCGCCAGCAGCCTCAGGGGCGAGGCGGAGACCCAGTACTTC. Protein product: CASSLRGEAETQYF. Together with reference TRBV5-1 and TRBJ2-5, the CDR3 gives the full variable domain: KAGVTQTPRYLIKTRGQQVTLSCSPISGHRSVSWYQQTPGQGLQFLFEYFSETQRNKGNFPGRFSGRQFSNSRSEMNVSTLELGDSALYLCASSLRGEAETQYFGPGTRLLVL.

J is TRBJ2-7 and V is TRBV28, with 10 bases aligning to TRBD2. CDR3 size: 14 residues. Germline CDR1 MDHEN, CDR2 SYDVKM. V shed 6 bases and J 5 bases; nucleotides not matched to a gene: 7. This CDR3 is CASSIGTSVHEQYF. The DNA for the CDR3 is TGTGCCAGCAGCATCGGGACTAGCGTCCACGAGCAGTACTTC.

The V gene is TRBV9, the J gene TRBJ2-5; D might be TRBD1 (5 bases). This CDR3 comprises 17 residues. Per the germline V gene, CDR1 is SGDLS and CDR2 is YYNGEE. With 3 bases removed from V and 0 bases from J, the gap between germline ends came to 18 bases. In nucleotides, the CDR3 is TGTGCCAGCAGCGCTTCGTCCTCGACAGCGTACCAAGAGACCCAGTACTTC. Its protein is CASSASSSTAYQETQYF.

This clone was observed once. The V call is TRBV6-1, the J call TRBJ2-5; TRBD2 matches at 12 bases. V trimming: 2 bases; J trimming: 1 base; junction bases outside the gene matches: 8. Looked up from germline, CDR1 is MNHNS and CDR2 is SASEGT. CDR3 length equals 18 residues. The CDR3 sequence: CASSEWGLTSGSQETQYF. DNA for the CDR3: TGTGCCAGCAGTGAATGGGGTCTGACTAGCGGGAGCCAAGAGACCCAGTACTTC.

The genes are TRBV7-8 and TRBJ1-1; D call uncertain. Germline lookup yields CDR1 SGHVS and CDR2 FQNEAQ. The CDR3 runs to 12 residues. The V gene lost 5 bases and the J gene lost 5 bases, with 9 bases spanning the gap. The CDR3 nucleotides read TGTGCCAGCAGCGCGGTAGGGACTGAAGCTTTCTTT. Protein product: CASSAVGTEAFF.

The V gene is TRBV24-1, the J gene TRBJ1-2; D gene unclear. The CDR3 spans 13 residues. The ends were cut back, 6 bases at V and 8 bases at J, with 15 bases in the middle. Germline CDR1 is KGHDR and CDR2 is SFDVKD. The DNA of the CDR3 is TGTGCCACCAGTTTTTCAACTCGGGAGGGCTACACCTTC. It codes for CATSFSTREGYTF.

J is TRBJ2-3 and V is TRBV19; 9 bases match TRBD2. This CDR3 is built from 18 residues. CDR1 is LNHDA, CDR2 SQIVND, per germline (reference sequence). Trimming cost V 3 bases and J 0 bases; bases outside gene matches: 10. The CDR3 DNA reads TGTGCCAGTAGTATCTCGTGGTCTAGCGGGGAAAGCACAGATACGCAGTATTTT. It specifies CASSISWSSGESTDTQYF.

The chain recombines TRBV29-1 with TRBJ1-4; 12 bases fit TRBD1. CDR1 and CDR2 from the germline V gene are SQVTM and ANQGSEA. The CDR3 is made up of 14 amino acids. V gave up 6 bases and J gave up 8 bases; unmatched junction bases: 7. The CDR3 region is CSVGQGAVLEKLFF. In nucleotides, the CDR3 is TGCAGCGTGGGACAGGGGGCGGTTTTGGAAAAACTGTTTTTT. The whole variable domain, filled in from reference TRBV29-1 and TRBJ1-4, reads SAVISQKPSRDICQRGTSLTIQCQVDSQVTMMFWYRQQPGQSLTLIATANQGSEATYESGFVIDKFPISRPNLTFSTLTVSNMSPEDSSIYLCSVGQGAVLEKLFFGSGTQLSVL.

The chain recombines TRBV10-1 with TRBJ1-1; D is possibly TRBD1 (5 bases). The CDR3 has 13 amino acids. Germline V CDR1 and CDR2: WNHNN, SYGVQD (reference sequence). Deletions cut 0 bases from V and 7 bases from J, with 9 bases between. The CDR3 nucleotides read TGCGCCAGCAGTGAGTCAACAACAGGTGAAGCTTTCTTT. The encoded protein is CASSESTTGEAFF.

CDR3 in amino acids: CASSQTWGTEAFF. CDR3 bases: TGTGCCAGCAGCCAAACCTGGGGCACTGAAGCTTTCTTT. V and J are TRBV7-9 and TRBJ1-1; D is unresolved. The V end was cut by 5 bases, the J end by 4 bases, with 11 bases between. The CDR3 has 13 residues. The V gene's germline CDR1 is SEHNR and CDR2 FQNEAQ (reference sequence).

The chain recombines TRBV27 with TRBJ2-2; no reliable D call. Between the trimmed V and J ends, which lost 7 bases and 4 bases, there was a span of 7 bases. The CDR3 consists of 12 residues. From germline, CDR1 is MNHEY and CDR2 SMNVEV (reference sequence). The CDR3 loop is CASIGPTGELFF. CDR3 bases: TGTGCCAGCATTGGACCCACCGGGGAGCTGTTTTTT.